The 16 T cell receptor beta chains below were found in one sample sequenced in a study of CD8 T cells in ankylosing spondylitis (dated by TCRdb to the late 2010s). The method was 5' RACE. The reads were generated on an Illumina HiSeq 2500. TCRdb's own reprocessing of the public reads used fastp at Q25 and MiXCR and kept productive beta chains. Every CDR3 protein is listed once, alongside the most common genes and DNA of its rows. The sample has 300,000 to 350,000 distinct CDR3 sequences on record, roughly 15% of them singletons. The biggest ten clones account for less than 1.1% of the sample. Material for sequencing was blood, either unsorted or a sorted T cell fraction (not recorded which). Every receptor here comes from a male donor with ankylosing spondylitis or in good health (not recorded which).

This clonotype showed up many times. The chain carries TRBV7-2 and TRBJ2-6, with no clear D. Trimming stripped 6 bases from V and 0 bases from J, with 12 bases between. The CDR3 loop spans 16 amino acids. CDR1 SGHTA and CDR2 FQGNSA come from the germline V gene. Here the CDR3 reads CASRQATISGANVLTF. CDR3 coding DNA: TGTGCCAGCAGGCAGGCGACAATCTCTGGGGCCAACGTCCTGACTTTC.

V usage is TRBV29-1 and J usage is TRBJ1-5; D remains unclear. This CDR3 comprises 13 residues. Trimming shortened V by 5 bases and J by 2 bases, and 10 bases separated the two germline ends. From germline, CDR1 is SQVTM and CDR2 ANQGSEA. DNA of the CDR3: TGCAGCGTTTCAGGCTCGGGCAATCAGCCCCAGCATTTT. It encodes CSVSGSGNQPQHF.

There are a few counts of this clonotype. This chain connects TRBV6-5 to TRBJ1-2, with D possibly being TRBD1 (6 bases). CDR3 length equals 12 residues. Trimming took 6 bases from V and 4 from J, leaving 9 bases between them. Germline V gene sequence: CDR1 MNHEY, CDR2 SVGAGI. Here the CDR3 DNA reads TGTGCCAGCAGAAGGGGGGGCTATGGCTACACCTTC. Encoded protein: CASRRGGYGYTF.

This clonotype was picked up a small number of times. The chain recombines TRBV24-1 with TRBJ2-3; tentatively, D is TRBD1 or TRBD2 (6 bases each). The CDR3 totals 15 residues. Germline V gene data show CDR1 as KGHDR and CDR2 as SFDVKD. With 2 bases removed from V and 2 bases from J, the gap between germline ends came to 10 bases. CDR3: CATSDYRDSTDTQYF. CDR3 nucleotides: TGTGCCACCAGTGATTACAGGGACTCCACAGATACGCAGTATTTT.

The table lists this clonotype with a few counts. This rearrangement joins TRBV20-1 to TRBJ2-2; D remains unclear. Germline CDR1 DFQATT, CDR2 SNEGSKA (reference sequence). Trimming shortened V by 7 bases and J by 1 base, and 7 bases separated the two germline ends. The CDR3 loop spans 12 amino acids. This chain's CDR3 is CSVEQNTGELFF. The CDR3 coding sequence is TGCAGTGTAGAGCAGAACACCGGGGAGCTGTTTTTT.

A few counts support this clonotype. The J gene is TRBJ2-7, the V gene TRBV4-2, with 11 bases lining up with TRBD2. V lost 4 bases, J lost 3 bases, and 8 bases stayed unmatched. There are 16 residues in the CDR3. Germline V gives CDR1 LGHNA, CDR2 YNFKEQ. In DNA, the CDR3 is TGTGCCAGCAGCCTTTGGGGGGGGACTAGCGGCTACGAGCAGTACTTC. This encodes CASSLWGGTSGYEQYF.

In its sample, this clonotype was seen a few times. The chain joins TRBV10-3 to TRBJ2-1; 10 bases line up with TRBD2. V trimming: 7 bases; J trimming: 1 base; junction bases outside the gene matches: 7. Germline V gene data show CDR1 as ENHRY and CDR2 as SYGVKD. The CDR3 spans 16 residues. The CDR3 nucleotides are TGTGCCATCACGAGTAGCGGGGGGAAATCCTACAATGAGCAGTTCTTC. This sequence encodes CAITSSGGKSYNEQFF.

This clonotype was observed a few times. The rearrangement uses TRBV10-3 and TRBJ1-1, with 7 bases aligning to TRBD1. The CDR3 extends over 13 amino acids. The V segment lost 6 bases and the J segment 6 bases; nucleotides outside the gene matches: 7. Germline assignment: CDR1 ENHRY and CDR2 SYGVKD. The CDR3 DNA reads TGTGCCATCAGAGCGACAGGGAGGGCTGAAGCTTTCTTT. It is translated as CAIRATGRAEAFF.

This chain uses TRBV10-3 with TRBJ1-2; 7 bases match TRBD1. The junction had 6 bases not matched to a gene; V was cut back by 2 bases and J by 0 bases. The germline V gene has CDR1 ENHRY and CDR2 SYGVKD. The CDR3 extends over 16 amino acids. The CDR3 spells CAISEPPDRPNYGYTF. The CDR3 coding sequence is TGTGCCATCAGTGAGCCCCCGGACAGGCCTAACTATGGCTACACCTTC.

This chain uses TRBV11-2 with TRBJ1-3; 8 nucleotides agree with TRBD1. The CDR3 is 15 amino acids. The germline V gene encodes CDR1 SGHAT and CDR2 FQNNGV. V shed 5 bases and J 4 bases; nucleotides not matched to a gene: 7. This CDR3 is CASSAQGVEGNTIYF. CDR3 sequence (DNA): TGTGCCAGCAGCGCACAGGGGGTCGAAGGAAACACCATATATTTT. The full variable domain, with the rest looked up from reference TRBV11-2 and TRBJ1-3, is EAGVAQSPRYKIIEKRQSVAFWCNPISGHATLYWYQQILGQGPKLLIQFQNNGVVDDSQLPKDRFSAERLKGVDSTLKIQPAKLEDSAVYLCASSAQGVEGNTIYFGEGSWLTVV.

The chain uses TRBV9 and TRBJ2-5; 7 positions agree with TRBD1. Trimming took 2 bases from V and 4 from J; bases not matched to a gene: 2. This CDR3 has 13 residues. The germline CDR1 and CDR2 sequences are SGDLS and YYNGEE. CDR3 nucleotide sequence: TGTGCCAGCAGCGTCTACAGGGGAGAGACCCAGTACTTC. Translated: CASSVYRGETQYF.

The chain has TRBV12-3 or TRBV12-4 and TRBJ2-7, with TRBD2 identical over 13 bases. CDR3 size: 15 residues. The V gene end was trimmed by 8 bases and the J gene end by 5 bases; junction bases not matched to a gene: 9. The CDR3 is CASGWTSGGVNEQYF. CDR3 sequence (DNA): TGTGCCAGCGGTTGGACTAGCGGGGGTGTGAACGAGCAGTACTTC.

This clonotype was found many times. This chain links TRBV10-3 with TRBJ2-3; 8 bases match TRBD2. Looked up from germline, CDR1 is ENHRY and CDR2 is SYGVKD. V lost 3 bases, J lost 0 bases, and 8 bases stayed unmatched. The CDR3 has 17 amino acids. This CDR3 reads CAISEQASGRSTDTQYF. The CDR3 DNA follows: TGTGCCATCAGTGAACAGGCTAGCGGGCGAAGCACAGATACGCAGTATTTT.

The sample holds a few counts of this clonotype. The chain has TRBV18 and TRBJ2-1, with D uncertain. From germline, CDR1 is KGHSH and CDR2 LQKENI. V was cut by 0 bases and J by 6 bases, with 9 bases left in between. This CDR3 spans 14 amino acids. The DNA of the CDR3 is TGTGCCAGCTCACCACCGGAACAGATCAATGAGCAGTTCTTC. This sequence encodes CASSPPEQINEQFF.

This clonotype was counted between two and nine times. The CDR3 nucleotides are TGTGCCAGCAGCCAAGCCCGAACGGTGGTTAGCACAGATACGCAGTATTTT. It is translated as CASSQARTVVSTDTQYF. The V call is TRBV3-1, the J call TRBJ2-3; the D is unclear. Trimming cost V 1 base and J 0 bases, with 14 bases left between them. The CDR3 totals 17 residues. Germline loops: CDR1 LGHDT, CDR2 YNNKEL (reference sequence).

In this sample, this clonotype turned up a few times. This rearrangement joins TRBV2 to TRBJ2-7; D is uncertain. V lost 4 bases and J 9 bases, leaving 13 bases between the germline ends. The CDR3 consists of 12 residues. Germline assignment: CDR1 SNHLY and CDR2 FYNNEI. DNA for the CDR3: TGTGCCAGCAGTGGCCCCTCGGAAGGGCAGTACTTC. This codes for CASSGPSEGQYF.